The TCR beta chain under discussion was sequenced for a study of shared clonotypes between healthy human individuals. About the research overall: Each donor's CD4 naive and CD4 memory cells filled three plates apiece, CD8 naive two, and CD8 memory one. Study-level points and caveats: Few donors limited the genetic and exposure-history diversity represented.

On this clone: The antigen is undetermined.

It was into CD45RA+ naive and CD45RA-negative memory subsets that the CD4+ cells were split. V lost 2 bases to trimming and J lost 7 bases; unmatched junction nucleotides: 7. The CDR3 spans 15 residues. CDR1 and CDR2 (germline): MNHEY, SVGAGI. Sequenced by immunoSEQ multiplex PCR; TCRdb stores in-frame clones only, minus some. The table lists over 2 million clones, 85% to 95% of them singletons. What was sequenced was naive CD4+ T cells sorted from blood. As for subset: CD45RA+ positively selected. The chain links TRBV6-5 to TRBJ1-2, with TRBD1 matching 10 bases. This TCR was sampled from a man between 18 and 35 years old in good health. The CDR3 spells CASSYNAGTGAGYTF. CDR3 in DNA: TGTGCCAGCAGTTACAACGCCGGGACAGGGGCTGGCTACACCTTC.